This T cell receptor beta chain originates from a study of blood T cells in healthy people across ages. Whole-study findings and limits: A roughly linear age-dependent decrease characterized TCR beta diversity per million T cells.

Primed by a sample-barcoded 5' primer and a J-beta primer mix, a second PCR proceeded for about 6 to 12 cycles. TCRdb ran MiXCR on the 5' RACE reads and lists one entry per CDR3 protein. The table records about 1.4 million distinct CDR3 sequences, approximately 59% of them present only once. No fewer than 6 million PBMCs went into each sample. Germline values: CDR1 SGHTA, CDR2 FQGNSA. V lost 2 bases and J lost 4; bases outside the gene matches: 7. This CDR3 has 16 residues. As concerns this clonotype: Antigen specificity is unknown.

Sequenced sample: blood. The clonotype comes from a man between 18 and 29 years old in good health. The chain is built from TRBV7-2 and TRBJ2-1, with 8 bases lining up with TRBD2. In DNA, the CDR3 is TGTGCCAGCAGCTTAATAGGTAGCGGGAAATACAATGAGCAGTTCTTC. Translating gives CASSLIGSGKYNEQFF.